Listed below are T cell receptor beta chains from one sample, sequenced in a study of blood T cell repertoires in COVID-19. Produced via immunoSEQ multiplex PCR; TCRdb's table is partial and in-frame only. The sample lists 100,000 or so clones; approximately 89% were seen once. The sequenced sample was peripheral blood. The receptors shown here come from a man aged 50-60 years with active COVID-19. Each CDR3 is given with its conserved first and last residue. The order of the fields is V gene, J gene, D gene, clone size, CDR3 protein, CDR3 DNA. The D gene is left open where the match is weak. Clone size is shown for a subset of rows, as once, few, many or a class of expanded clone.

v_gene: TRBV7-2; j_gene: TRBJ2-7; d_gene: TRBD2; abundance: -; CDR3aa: CASSLTGTNHYEQYF; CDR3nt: TGTGCCAGCAGCCTAACCGGGACTAACCACTACGAGCAGTACTTC
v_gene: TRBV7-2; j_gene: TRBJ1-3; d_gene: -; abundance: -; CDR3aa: CASSIIMGARANTIYF; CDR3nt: TGTGCCAGCAGCATTATAATGGGGGCGCGAGCTAACACCATATATTTT
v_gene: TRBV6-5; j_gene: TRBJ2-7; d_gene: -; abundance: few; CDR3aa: CASQGTIYEQYF; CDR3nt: TGTGCCAGCCAAGGGACAATCTACGAGCAGTACTTC
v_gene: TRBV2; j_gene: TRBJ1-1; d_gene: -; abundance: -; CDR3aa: CASSETRTTSGTEAFF; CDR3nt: TGTGCCAGCAGTGAAACTCGGACCACCTCGGGGACTGAAGCTTTCTTT
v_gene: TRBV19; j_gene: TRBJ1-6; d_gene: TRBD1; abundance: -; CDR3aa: CASSLAGGNSPLHF; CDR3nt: TGTGCCAGTAGTCTCGCAGGGGGTAATTCACCCCTCCACTTT
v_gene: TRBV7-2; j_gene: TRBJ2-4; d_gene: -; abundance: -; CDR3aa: CASSLGHLAKNIQYF; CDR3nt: TGTGCCAGCAGCTTGGGACATTTAGCCAAAAACATTCAGTACTTC
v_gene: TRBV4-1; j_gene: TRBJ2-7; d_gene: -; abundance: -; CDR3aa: CARGEYKSYEQYF; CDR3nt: TGCGCCAGGGGAGAGTACAAATCCTACGAGCAGTACTTC
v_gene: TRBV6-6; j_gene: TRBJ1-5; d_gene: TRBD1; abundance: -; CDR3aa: CASNQGDSNQPQHF; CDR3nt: TGTGCCAGCAATCAGGGGGATAGCAATCAGCCCCAGCATTTT
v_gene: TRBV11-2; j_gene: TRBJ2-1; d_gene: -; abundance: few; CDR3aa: CASSLDRLGLEEQFF; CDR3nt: TGTGCCAGCAGCTTAGATCGGTTGGGCCTCGAGGAGCAGTTCTTC
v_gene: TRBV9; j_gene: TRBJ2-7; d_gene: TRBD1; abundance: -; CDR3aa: CASSATGISEQYF; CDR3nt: TGTGCCAGCAGCGCGACAGGGATCTCCGAGCAGTACTTC
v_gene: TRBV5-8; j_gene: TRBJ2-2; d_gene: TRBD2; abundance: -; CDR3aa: CASSLGSWLAGGRELFF; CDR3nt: TGTGCCAGCAGCTTGGGAAGCTGGCTAGCGGGAGGCAGGGAGCTGTTTTTT
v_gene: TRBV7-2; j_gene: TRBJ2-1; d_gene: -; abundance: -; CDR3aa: CASSLVGGDRDEQFF; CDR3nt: TGTGCCAGCAGCTTAGTAGGAGGAGACCGGGATGAGCAGTTCTTC
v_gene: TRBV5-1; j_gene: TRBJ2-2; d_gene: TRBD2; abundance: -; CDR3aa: CASSSPSGGSSGELFF; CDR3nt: TGCGCCAGCAGCTCTCCTAGCGGGGGGTCATCCGGGGAGCTGTTTTTT
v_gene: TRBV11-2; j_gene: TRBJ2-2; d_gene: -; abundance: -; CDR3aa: CASSGREGGTNTGELFF; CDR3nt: TGTGCCAGCAGCGGACGTGAGGGGGGGACGAACACCGGGGAGCTGTTTTTT
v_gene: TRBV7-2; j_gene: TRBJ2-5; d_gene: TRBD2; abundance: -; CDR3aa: CASSSGTSGAHQETQYF; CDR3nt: TGTGCCAGCAGCTCAGGGACTAGCGGGGCCCACCAAGAGACCCAGTACTTC
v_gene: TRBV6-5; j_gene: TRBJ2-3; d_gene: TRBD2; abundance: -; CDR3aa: CASSYSIAGFTDTQYF; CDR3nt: TGTGCCAGCAGTTACTCCATAGCGGGATTCACAGATACGCAGTATTTT
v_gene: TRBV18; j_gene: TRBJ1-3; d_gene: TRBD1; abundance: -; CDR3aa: CASSPQGDTIYF; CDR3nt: TGTGCCAGCTCACCCCAGGGGGACACCATATATTTT
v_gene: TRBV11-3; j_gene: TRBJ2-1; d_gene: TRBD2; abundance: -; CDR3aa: CASSLIGLAGRYEQFF; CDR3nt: TGTGCCAGCAGCTTAATTGGACTAGCGGGAAGATATGAGCAGTTCTTC
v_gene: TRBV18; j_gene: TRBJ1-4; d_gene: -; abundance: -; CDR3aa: CASSQAGAPNEKLFF; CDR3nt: TGTGCCAGCTCACAAGCAGGGGCGCCTAATGAAAAACTGTTTTTT
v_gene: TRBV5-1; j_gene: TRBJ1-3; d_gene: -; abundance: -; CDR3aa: CASSPAGFSGNTIYF; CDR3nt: TGCGCCAGCAGCCCGGCGGGATTCTCTGGAAACACCATATATTTT
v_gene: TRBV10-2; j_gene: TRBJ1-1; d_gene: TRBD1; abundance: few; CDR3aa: CASSETGGTEAFF; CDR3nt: TGCGCCAGCAGCGAAACAGGGGGCACTGAAGCTTTCTTT
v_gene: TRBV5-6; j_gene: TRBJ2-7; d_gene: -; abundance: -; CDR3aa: CASSRPGQPYYEQYF; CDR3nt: TGTGCCAGCAGCCGACCGGGACAACCATACTACGAGCAGTACTTC
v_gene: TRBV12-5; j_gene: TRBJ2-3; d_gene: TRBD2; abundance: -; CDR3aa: CASGQGLAASTDTQYF; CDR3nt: TGTGCTAGTGGCCAGGGACTAGCGGCGAGCACAGATACGCAGTATTTT
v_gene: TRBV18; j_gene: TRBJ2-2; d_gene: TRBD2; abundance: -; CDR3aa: CASSLGLAGVAGELFF; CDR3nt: TGTGCCAGCTCACTGGGACTAGCGGGAGTTGCCGGGGAGCTGTTTTTT
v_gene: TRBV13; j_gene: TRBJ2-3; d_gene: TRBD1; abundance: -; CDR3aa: CASSDDRGPVDTQYF; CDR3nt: TGTGCCAGCAGCGACGACAGGGGGCCCGTAGATACGCAGTATTTT
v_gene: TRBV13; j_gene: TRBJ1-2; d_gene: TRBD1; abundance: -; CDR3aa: CASSSPGQGFNYGYTF; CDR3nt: TGTGCCAGCAGCTCTCCCGGACAGGGTTTTAACTATGGCTACACCTTC
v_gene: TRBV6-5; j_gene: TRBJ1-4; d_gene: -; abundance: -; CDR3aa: CASSLLAGTMFF; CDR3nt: TGTGCCAGCAGTCTACTTGCCGGGACTATGTTTTTT
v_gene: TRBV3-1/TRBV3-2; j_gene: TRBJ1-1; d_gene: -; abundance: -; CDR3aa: CASSQSRGSLSSAFF; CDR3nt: TGTGCCAGCAGCCAATCGCGCGGCAGCCTTTCTTCGGCTTTCTTT
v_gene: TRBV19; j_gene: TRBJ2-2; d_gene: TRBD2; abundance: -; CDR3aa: CASSQLGRLADGGTGELFF; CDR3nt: TGTGCCAGTAGTCAGCTCGGGCGGCTAGCGGACGGGGGCACCGGGGAGCTGTTTTTT
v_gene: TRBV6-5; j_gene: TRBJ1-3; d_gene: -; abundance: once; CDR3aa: CASRLIQITGNTIYF; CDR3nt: TGTGCCAGCAGGCTAATACAGATAACTGGAAACACCATATATTTT
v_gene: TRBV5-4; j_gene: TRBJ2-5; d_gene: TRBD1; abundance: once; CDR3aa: CASSFNRGWETQYF; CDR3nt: TGTGCCAGCAGCTTCAACAGGGGATGGGAGACCCAGTACTTC
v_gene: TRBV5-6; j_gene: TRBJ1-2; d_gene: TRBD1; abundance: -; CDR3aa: CASSLGGTDGYTF; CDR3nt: TGTGCCAGCAGCTTGGGCGGGACAGATGGCTACACCTTC
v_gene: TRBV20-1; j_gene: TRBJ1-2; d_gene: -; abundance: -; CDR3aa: CSARVMGGYTF; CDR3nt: TGCAGTGCTAGAGTTATGGGCGGCTACACCTTC
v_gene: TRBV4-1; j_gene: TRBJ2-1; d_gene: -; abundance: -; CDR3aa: CASSQSSSGNNEQFF; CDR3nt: TGCGCCAGCAGCCAATCCTCCAGTGGCAACAATGAGCAGTTCTTC
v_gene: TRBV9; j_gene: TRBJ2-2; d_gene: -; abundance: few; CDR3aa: CASSVVGGELFF; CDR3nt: TGTGCCAGCAGCGTAGTCGGCGGGGAGCTGTTTTTT
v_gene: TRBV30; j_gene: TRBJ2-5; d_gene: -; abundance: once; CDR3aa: CAWSGQTLSGRVQETQYF; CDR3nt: TGTGCCTGGAGTGGCCAAACTCTTAGCGGAAGGGTTCAAGAGACCCAGTACTTC
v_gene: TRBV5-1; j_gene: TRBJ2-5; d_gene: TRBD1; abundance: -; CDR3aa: CASSSTGAQETQYF; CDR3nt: TGCGCCAGCAGCTCGACAGGGGCCCAAGAGACCCAGTACTTC
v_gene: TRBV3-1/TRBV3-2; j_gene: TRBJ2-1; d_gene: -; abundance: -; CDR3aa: CASSQNYEQFF; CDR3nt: TGTGCCAGCAGCCAAAACTATGAGCAGTTCTTC
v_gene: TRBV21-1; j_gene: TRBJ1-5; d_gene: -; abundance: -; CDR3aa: CASSKGTGGTQPQHF; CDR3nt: TGTGCCAGCAGCAAAGGAACAGGGGGCACTCAGCCCCAGCATTTT
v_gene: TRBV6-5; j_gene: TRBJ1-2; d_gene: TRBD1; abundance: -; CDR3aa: CASSPGGWNYGYTF; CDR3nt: TGTGCCAGCAGTCCAGGGGGCTGGAACTATGGCTACACCTTC
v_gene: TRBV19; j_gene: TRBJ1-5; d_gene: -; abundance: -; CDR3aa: CASSPAWGGRNQPQHF; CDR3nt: TGTGCCAGTAGTCCGGCGTGGGGGGGGCGCAATCAGCCCCAGCATTTT
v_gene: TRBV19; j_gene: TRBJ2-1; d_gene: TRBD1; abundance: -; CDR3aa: CASSMTGGYYNEQFF; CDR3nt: TGTGCCAGTAGTATGACAGGGGGCTACTACAATGAGCAGTTCTTC
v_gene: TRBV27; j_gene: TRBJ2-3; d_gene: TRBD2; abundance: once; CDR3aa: CASSYSGGPDTQYF; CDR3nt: TGTGCCAGCAGTTACAGCGGGGGGCCAGATACGCAGTATTTT
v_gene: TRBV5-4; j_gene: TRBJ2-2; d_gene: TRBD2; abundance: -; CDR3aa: CASSLGLAGTNTGELFF; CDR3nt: TGTGCCAGCAGCTTGGGACTAGCGGGAACGAACACCGGGGAGCTGTTTTTT
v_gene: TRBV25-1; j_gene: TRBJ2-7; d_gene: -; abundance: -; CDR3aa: CASSEYSGSGADEQYF; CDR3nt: TGTGCCAGCAGTGAATATAGTGGCTCAGGAGCGGACGAGCAGTACTTC
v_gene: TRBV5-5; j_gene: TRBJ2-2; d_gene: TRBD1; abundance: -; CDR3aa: CASSSGTGSPWAGELFF; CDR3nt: TGTGCCAGCAGCTCCGGGACAGGGTCACCTTGGGCCGGGGAGCTGTTTTTT
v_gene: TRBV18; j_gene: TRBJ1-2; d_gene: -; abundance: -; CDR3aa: CASSPSHSGYTF; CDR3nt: TGTGCCAGCTCACCAAGTCACTCTGGCTACACCTTC
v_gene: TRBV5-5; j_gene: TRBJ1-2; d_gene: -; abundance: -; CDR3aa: CASSLEQSWNYGYTF; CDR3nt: TGTGCCAGCAGCTTGGAACAGTCTTGGAACTATGGCTACACCTTC
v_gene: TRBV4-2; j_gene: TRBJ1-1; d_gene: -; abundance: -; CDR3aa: CASSLGGMGVNTEAFF; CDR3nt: TGTGCCAGCAGCCTGGGGGGGATGGGGGTGAACACTGAAGCTTTCTTT
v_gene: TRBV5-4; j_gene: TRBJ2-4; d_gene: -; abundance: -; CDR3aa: CASSSPSDRSLAKNIQYF; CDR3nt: TGTGCCAGCAGCTCCCCCTCCGACAGGTCCCTAGCCAAAAACATTCAGTACTTC
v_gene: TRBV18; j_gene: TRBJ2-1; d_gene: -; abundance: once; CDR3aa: CASSPPGGYGANEQFF; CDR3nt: TGTGCCAGCTCACCACCCGGGGGATACGGGGCCAATGAGCAGTTCTTC
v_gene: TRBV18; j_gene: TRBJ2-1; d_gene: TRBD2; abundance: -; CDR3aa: CASSPGRDNEQFF; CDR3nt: TGTGCCAGCTCACCGGGGAGGGACAATGAGCAGTTCTTC
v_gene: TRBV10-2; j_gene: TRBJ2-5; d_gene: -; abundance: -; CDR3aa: CASSLQGHQETQYF; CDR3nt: TGCGCCAGCAGTCTACAGGGACACCAAGAGACCCAGTACTTC
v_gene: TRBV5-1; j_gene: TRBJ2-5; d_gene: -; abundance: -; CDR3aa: CASSLLLETQYF; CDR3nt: TGCGCCAGCAGCTTGTTACTTGAGACCCAGTACTTC